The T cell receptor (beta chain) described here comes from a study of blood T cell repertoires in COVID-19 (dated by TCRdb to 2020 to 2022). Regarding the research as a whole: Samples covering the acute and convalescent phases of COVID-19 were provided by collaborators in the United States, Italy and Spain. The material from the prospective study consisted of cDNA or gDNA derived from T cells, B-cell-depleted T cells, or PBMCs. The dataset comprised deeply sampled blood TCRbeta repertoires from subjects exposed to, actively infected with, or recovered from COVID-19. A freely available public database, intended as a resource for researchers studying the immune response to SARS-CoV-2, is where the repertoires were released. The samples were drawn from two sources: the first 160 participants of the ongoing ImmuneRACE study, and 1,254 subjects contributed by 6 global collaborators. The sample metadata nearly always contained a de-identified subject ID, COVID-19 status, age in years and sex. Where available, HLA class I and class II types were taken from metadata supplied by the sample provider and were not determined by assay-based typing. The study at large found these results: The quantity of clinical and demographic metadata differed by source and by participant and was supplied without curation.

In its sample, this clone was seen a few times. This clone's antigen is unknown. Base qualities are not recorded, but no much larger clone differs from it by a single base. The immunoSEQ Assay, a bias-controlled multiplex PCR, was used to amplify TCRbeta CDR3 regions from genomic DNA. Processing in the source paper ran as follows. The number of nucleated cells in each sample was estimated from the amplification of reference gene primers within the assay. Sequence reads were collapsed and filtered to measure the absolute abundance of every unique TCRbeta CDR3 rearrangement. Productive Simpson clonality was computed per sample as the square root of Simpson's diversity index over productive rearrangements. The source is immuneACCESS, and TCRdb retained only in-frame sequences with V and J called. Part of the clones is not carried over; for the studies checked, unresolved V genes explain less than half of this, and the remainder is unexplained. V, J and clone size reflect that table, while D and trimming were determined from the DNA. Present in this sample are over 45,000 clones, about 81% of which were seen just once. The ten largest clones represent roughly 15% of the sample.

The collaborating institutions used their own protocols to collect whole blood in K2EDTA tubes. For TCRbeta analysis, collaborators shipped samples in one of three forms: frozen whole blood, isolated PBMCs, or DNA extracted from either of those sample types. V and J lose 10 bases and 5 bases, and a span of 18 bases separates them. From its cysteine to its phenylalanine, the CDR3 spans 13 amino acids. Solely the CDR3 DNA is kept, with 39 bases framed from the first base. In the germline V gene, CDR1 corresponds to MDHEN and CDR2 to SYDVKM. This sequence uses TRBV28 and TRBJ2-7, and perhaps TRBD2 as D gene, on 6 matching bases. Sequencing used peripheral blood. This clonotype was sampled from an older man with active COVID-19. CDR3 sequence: CATRRVGPHEQYF. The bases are TGTGCCACCAGGAGGGTGGGCCCTCACGAGCAGTACTTC.